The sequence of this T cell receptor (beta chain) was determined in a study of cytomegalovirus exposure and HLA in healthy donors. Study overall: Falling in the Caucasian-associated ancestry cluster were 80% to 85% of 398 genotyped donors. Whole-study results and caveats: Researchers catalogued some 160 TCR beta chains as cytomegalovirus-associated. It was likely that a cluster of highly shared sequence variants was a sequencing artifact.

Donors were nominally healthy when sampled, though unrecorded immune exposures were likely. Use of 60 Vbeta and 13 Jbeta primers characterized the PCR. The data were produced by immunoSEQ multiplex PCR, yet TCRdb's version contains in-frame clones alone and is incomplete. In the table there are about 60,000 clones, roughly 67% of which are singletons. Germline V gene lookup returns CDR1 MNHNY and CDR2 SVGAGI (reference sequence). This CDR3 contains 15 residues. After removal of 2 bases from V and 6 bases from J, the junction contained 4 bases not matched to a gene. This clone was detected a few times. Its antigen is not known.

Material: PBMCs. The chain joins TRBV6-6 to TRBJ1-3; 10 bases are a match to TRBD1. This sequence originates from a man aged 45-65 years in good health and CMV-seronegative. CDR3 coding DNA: TGTGCCAGCAGTTACGGAGGGACAGGGGAAAACACCATATATTTT. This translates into CASSYGGTGENTIYF.